This TCR beta chain was retrieved from a study of T cells in Graves' hyperthyroidism and ophthalmopathy. The definition of stable Graves' hyperthyroidism was no ophthalmopathy progression within 18 months. Used for diagnoses were clinical symptoms, serum thyroxine and TRAb, thyroid ultrasound and orbital computed tomography. Germline-derived CDR1 and CDR2 are KGHSH and LQKENI. The V end was cut by 3 bases, the J end by 7 bases, with 10 bases between. This CDR3 is 12 amino acids long. Template material for amplifying TCR beta CDR3 regions consisted of RNA transcripts. The HTBI primer set drove a first-round RT-PCR of the TCR CDR3. Each CDR3 protein gets one entry after TCRdb re-called the multiplex PCR reads with MiXCR. The sample records about 560,000 distinct CDR3 sequences, approximately 15% being singletons. This clonotype was observed at least ten times.

The sequence derives from a young woman with Graves' hyperthyroidism. The sequenced sample consisted of blood. The chain is built from TRBV18 and TRBJ2-7, with D hard to call. In DNA form, the CDR3 reads TGTGCCAGCTCACCCTACGGACGGGAGCAGTACTTC. Protein: CASSPYGREQYF.